The 16 T cell receptor beta chains reported below all come from one sample, sequenced in a study of human CD8 memory T cell subsets. UMI-labeled 5' RACE was the method by which TCR beta libraries were made. For each CDR3 protein, TCRdb gives one entry from its re-call of the 5' RACE reads, without DNA. The sample totals roughly 3,500 distinct CDR3 sequences. The specimen sequenced was CD8+ T cells from PBMCs. All receptors derive from a human donor in good health.

Its frequency marks this clonotype as medium-sized. The chain employs TRBV6-1 and TRBJ2-5; lacking DNA, the TRBD2 call made by TCRdb goes unchecked. CDR3 length equals 13 residues. The germline V gene has CDR1 MNHNS and CDR2 SASEGT. The chain's CDR3 is CASSDPWRETQYF.

The gene calls are TRBV5-6 and TRBJ1-1. CDR1 is SGHDT and CDR2 is YYEEEE in the germline V gene. The CDR3 is 14 amino acids. The CDR3 is CASSFGGMNTEAFF. Full variable domain (missing parts from reference TRBV5-6 and TRBJ1-1): DAGVTQSPTHLIKTRGQQVTLRCSPKSGHDTVSWYQQALGQGPQFIFQYYEEEERQRGNFPDRFSGHQFPNYSSELNVNALLLGDSALYLCASSFGGMNTEAFFGQGTRLTVV.

Frequency places this clonotype as medium-sized. This chain links TRBV5-1 with TRBJ2-7; there is no DNA to check the TCRdb D call of TRBD1. The germline V gene has CDR1 SGHRS and CDR2 YFSETQ. There are 15 residues in the CDR3. The CDR3 spells CASSFHRTGNYEQYF.

The chain's CDR3 is CSVERTESPYEQYF. V is TRBV29-1 and J is TRBJ2-7; TCRdb names TRBD1, which stays unverified in the absence of DNA. The CDR3 is 14 residues long. Per germline, CDR1 SQVTM and CDR2 ANQGSEA.

The chain links TRBV5-4 to TRBJ2-1; checking the TCRdb D call of TRBD1 is not possible without DNA. Germline V gene sequence: CDR1 SGHNT, CDR2 YYREEE (reference sequence). CDR3 size: 15 residues. CDR3 loop: CASSQSDRIYNEQFF.

This rearrangement joins TRBV28 to TRBJ1-5. The germline V gene encodes CDR1 MDHEN and CDR2 SYDVKM. The CDR3 sequence is 15 residues long. This CDR3 reads CASSLPAGWVQPQHF.

This clonotype is labeled medium-sized (0.01 to 0.1%) based on frequency. The V and J genes are TRBV9 and TRBJ1-4; no DNA is available, so the TRBD1 call from TCRdb remains unchecked. The CDR3 has 17 residues. The V gene's germline CDR1 is SGDLS and CDR2 YYNGEE. The CDR3 is CASSVGHRGTGDEKLFF.

The rearrangement joins TRBV5-5 to TRBJ2-7. This CDR3 region has 13 residues. CDR1 is SGHKS and CDR2 is YYEKEE in the germline V gene (reference sequence). CDR3 region: CASSWQTYYEQYF.

By frequency, this clonotype registers medium-sized. The chain employs TRBV25-1 and TRBJ1-5; the TCRdb D gene call, TRBD1, has no DNA to confirm it. CDR3 length: 14 amino acids. The V gene's germline CDR1 is MGHDK and CDR2 SYGVNS. The CDR3: CASQGQGTNQPQHF.

This chain links TRBV5-4 with TRBJ1-2; TCRdb outputs TRBD1, but without DNA this stays unchecked. The length of the CDR3 is 14 residues. Germline loops: CDR1 SGHNT, CDR2 YYREEE (reference sequence). The CDR3 protein is CASGQTDRNYGYTF. The variable domain in full, with the rest retrieved from reference TRBV5-4 and TRBJ1-2, is ETGVTQSPTHLIKTRGQQVTLRCSSQSGHNTVSWYQQALGQGPQFIFQYYREEENGRGNFPPRFSGLQFPNYSSELNVNALELDDSALYLCASGQTDRNYGYTFGSGTRLTVV.

The chain has TRBV6-2 or TRBV6-3 and TRBJ1-5; TCRdb's D call of TRBD1 is untestable without DNA. CDR3 length equals 15 residues. Germline lookup yields CDR1 MNHEY and CDR2 SVGEGT. The CDR3 is CASRLTGTSNQPQHF.

The CDR3 reads CASSQEEASYGYTF. The V gene is TRBV3-1, the J gene TRBJ1-2. Germline CDR1 reads LGHDT; CDR2 reads YNNKEL (reference sequence). The length of the CDR3 is 14 residues.

V usage is TRBV5-5 and J usage is TRBJ2-1; there is no DNA to check the TCRdb D call of TRBD2. The germline gives CDR1 SGHKS, CDR2 YYEKEE (reference sequence). The CDR3 contains 14 residues. The CDR3 spells CASSYSPFGDEQFF.

This sequence joins TRBV27 and TRBJ2-1; TCRdb picks TRBD2, but there is no DNA to check that call. This CDR3 has 15 residues. CDR1 is MNHEY and CDR2 is SMNVEV in the germline V gene (reference sequence). This CDR3 is CASSLSSSGSLEQFF.

This clonotype is deemed medium-sized by its frequency. The CDR3 region is CASSVGQTNEKLFFF. The chain has TRBV2 and TRBJ1-4. The CDR3 is 15 residues long. Germline loops: CDR1 SNHLY, CDR2 FYNNEI. Complete variable domain (other parts from reference TRBV2 and TRBJ1-4): EPEVTQTPSHQVTQMGQEVILRCVPISNHLYFYWYRQILGQKVEFLVSFYNNEISEKSEIFDDQFSVERPDGSNFTLKIRSTKLEDSAMYFCASSVGQTNEKLFFFGSGTQLSVL.

The chain employs TRBV29-1 and TRBJ1-1; TCRdb names TRBD1, which stays unverified in the absence of DNA. CDR1 is SQVTM, CDR2 ANQGSEA, per germline. The CDR3 spans 14 residues. The CDR3 reads CSVIRTGLGTEAFF.